This record concerns one T cell receptor (beta chain) sequence. Its antigen is currently unknown. The sample comes from a study of T cell repertoires in cytomegalovirus infection. Overall study: Selected CMV epitopes included recently identified HLA-C-restricted ones as well as well-studied HLA-B-restricted ones. Indications came from public TCR beta signatures; they pointed to CMV infection and to a matching HLA type.

In germline, CDR1 is KGHSH, CDR2 LQKENI. V lost 4 bases to trimming and J lost 0 bases; unmatched junction nucleotides: 13. The CDR3 sequence is 18 residues long. One entry per CDR3 protein results from TCRdb running MiXCR on the reads. The profile covers about 37,000 distinct CDR3 sequences, with roughly 49% appearing a single time and around nine tenths taken by the ten largest. General study findings and limits: Using cumulative public TCR beta family frequency, the authors identified those who carried CMV together with the relevant HLA. Dominating the ex vivo response were HLA-C-restricted CMV-specific TCR beta clonotypes.

The sample consisted of CD8+ T cells from cultured PBMCs, taken from culture after CMV antigen stimulation. The rearrangement joins TRBV18 to TRBJ2-3; 7 bases align to TRBD1. The source is a human donor in good health (CMV status not recorded). Some clones in this sample may be carry-over from other donors' samples. CDR3 sequence: CASSLPAHDRDSTDTQYF. Written as DNA, the CDR3 is TGTGCCAGCTCACTTCCCGCTCACGACAGGGACAGCACAGATACGCAGTATTTT.